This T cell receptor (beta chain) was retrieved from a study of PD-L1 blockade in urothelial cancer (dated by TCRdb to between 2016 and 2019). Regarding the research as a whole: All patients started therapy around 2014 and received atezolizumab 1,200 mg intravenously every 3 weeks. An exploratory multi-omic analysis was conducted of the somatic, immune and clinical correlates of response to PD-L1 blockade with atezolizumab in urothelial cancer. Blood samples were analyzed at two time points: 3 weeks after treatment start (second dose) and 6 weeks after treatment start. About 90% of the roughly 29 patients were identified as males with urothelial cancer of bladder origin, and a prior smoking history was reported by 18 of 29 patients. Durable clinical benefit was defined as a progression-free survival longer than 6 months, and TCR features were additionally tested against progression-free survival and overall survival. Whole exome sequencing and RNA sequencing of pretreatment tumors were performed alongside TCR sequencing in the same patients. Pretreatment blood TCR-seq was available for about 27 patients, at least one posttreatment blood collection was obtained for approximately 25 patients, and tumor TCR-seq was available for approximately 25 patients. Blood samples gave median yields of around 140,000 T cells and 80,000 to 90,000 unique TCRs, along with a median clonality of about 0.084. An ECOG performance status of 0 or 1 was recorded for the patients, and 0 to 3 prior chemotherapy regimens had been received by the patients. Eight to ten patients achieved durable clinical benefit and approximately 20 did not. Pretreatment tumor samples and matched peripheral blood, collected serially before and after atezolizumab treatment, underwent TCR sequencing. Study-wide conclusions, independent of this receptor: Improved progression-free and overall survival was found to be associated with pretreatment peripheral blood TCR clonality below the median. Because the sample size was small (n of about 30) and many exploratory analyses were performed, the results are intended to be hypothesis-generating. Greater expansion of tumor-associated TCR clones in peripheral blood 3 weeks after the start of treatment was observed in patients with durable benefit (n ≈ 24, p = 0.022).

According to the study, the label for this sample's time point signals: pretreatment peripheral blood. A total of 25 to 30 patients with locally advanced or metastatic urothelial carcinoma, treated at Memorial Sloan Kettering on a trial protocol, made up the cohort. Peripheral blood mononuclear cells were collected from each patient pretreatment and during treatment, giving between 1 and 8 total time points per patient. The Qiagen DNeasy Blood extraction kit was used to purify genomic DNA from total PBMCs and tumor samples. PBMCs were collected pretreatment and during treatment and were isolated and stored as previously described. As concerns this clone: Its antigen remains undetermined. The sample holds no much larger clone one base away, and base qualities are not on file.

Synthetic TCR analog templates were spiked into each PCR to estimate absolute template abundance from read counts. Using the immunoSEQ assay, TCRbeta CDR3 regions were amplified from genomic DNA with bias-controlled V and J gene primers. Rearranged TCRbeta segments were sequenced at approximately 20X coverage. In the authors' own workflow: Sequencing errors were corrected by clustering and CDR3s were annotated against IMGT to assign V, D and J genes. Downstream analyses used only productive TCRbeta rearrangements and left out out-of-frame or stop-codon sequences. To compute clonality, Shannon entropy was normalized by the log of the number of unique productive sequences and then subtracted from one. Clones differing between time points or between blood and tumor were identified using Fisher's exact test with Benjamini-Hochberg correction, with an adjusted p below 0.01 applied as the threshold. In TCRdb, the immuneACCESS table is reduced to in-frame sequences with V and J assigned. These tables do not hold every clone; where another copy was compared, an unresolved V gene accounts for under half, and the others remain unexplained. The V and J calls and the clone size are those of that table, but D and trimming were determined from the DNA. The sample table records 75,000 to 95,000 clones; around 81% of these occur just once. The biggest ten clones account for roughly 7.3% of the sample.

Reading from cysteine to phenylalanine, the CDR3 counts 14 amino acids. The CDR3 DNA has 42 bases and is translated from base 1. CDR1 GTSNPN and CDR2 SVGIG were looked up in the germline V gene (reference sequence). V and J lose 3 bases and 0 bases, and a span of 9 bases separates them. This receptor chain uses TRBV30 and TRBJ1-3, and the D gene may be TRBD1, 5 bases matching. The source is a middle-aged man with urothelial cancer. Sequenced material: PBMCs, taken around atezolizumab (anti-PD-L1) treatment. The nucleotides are TGTGCCTGGAGCCGGGGGAGCTCTGGAAACACCATATATTTT. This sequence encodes CAWSRGSSGNTIYF.